These 20 T cell receptor beta chains originate from one sample sequenced in a study of Graves' ophthalmopathy and Graves' hyperthyroidism. Investigators amplified TCR beta CDR3 regions from RNA transcripts. Following a first-round RT-PCR that used HTBI primers, a second-round multiplex PCR was carried out. TCRdb re-called the multiplex PCR reads through MiXCR, storing one row per CDR3 protein. The profile shows hundreds of thousands of distinct CDR3 sequences, around 42% of them singletons. Material for sequencing was peripheral blood. The source is an adult man with Graves' ophthalmopathy.

This clonotype was counted many times. The gene calls are TRBV29-1 and TRBJ1-2; 7 nucleotides line up with TRBD1. This CDR3 spans 14 amino acids. Germline CDR1 SQVTM, CDR2 ANQGSEA. Losses at the gene ends were 3 bases for V and 4 bases for J; bases not matched to a gene: 8. CDR3 sequence (DNA): TGCAGCGTTGAGAGGACAGGAGTTCTCTATGGCTACACCTTC. Translated, it gives CSVERTGVLYGYTF.

This sequence joins TRBV9 and TRBJ2-2; D uncertain. The CDR3 runs 12 residues. Germline CDR1 is SGDLS and CDR2 is YYNGEE. V was trimmed by 3 bases and J by 6 bases, leaving 6 bases between them. The CDR3: CASSEIAGELFF. DNA for the CDR3: TGTGCCAGCAGCGAAATCGCCGGGGAGCTGTTTTTT.

The genes are TRBV20-1 and TRBJ2-7; 7 bases agree with TRBD2. CDR3 length equals 14 residues. V shed 4 bases and J 5 bases; nucleotides not matched to a gene: 11. Looked up from germline, CDR1 is DFQATT and CDR2 is SNEGSKA (reference sequence). The CDR3 coding sequence is TGCAGTGCTACCCAGGGAGGGGAAGGGAACGAGCAGTACTTC. Amino acid sequence: CSATQGGEGNEQYF.

The rearrangement uses TRBV20-1 and TRBJ2-1; 8 nucleotides align to TRBD1. The germline V gene has CDR1 DFQATT and CDR2 SNEGSKA (reference sequence). The length of the CDR3 is 14 residues. The V segment lost 4 bases and the J segment 4 bases; nucleotides outside the gene matches: 6. The CDR3 region is CSAKQGGFYNEQFF. CDR3 coding DNA: TGCAGTGCTAAACAGGGGGGTTTTTACAATGAGCAGTTCTTC.

The genes are TRBV2 and TRBJ2-7; 9 nucleotides agree with TRBD2. Unmatched junction bases numbered 6, after V lost 0 bases and J lost 6 bases. Germline V gene sequence: CDR1 SNHLY, CDR2 FYNNEI. The CDR3 is 15 amino acids. The CDR3 DNA reads as TGTGCCAGCAGTGAAGCGGCTAGCGGGGACGGCGAGCAGTACTTC. This encodes CASSEAASGDGEQYF.

This clonotype occurred a few times. The V gene is TRBV29-1, the J gene TRBJ2-6; no clear D gene. Germline V gene lookup returns CDR1 SQVTM and CDR2 ANQGSEA. The CDR3 covers 13 residues. Between the trimmed V and J ends, which lost 2 bases and 1 base, there was a span of 3 bases. The CDR3 region has the DNA TGCAGCGTTGAATTTTCTGGGGCCAACGTCCTGACTTTC. Protein: CSVEFSGANVLTF.

The rearrangement links TRBV7-3 to TRBJ2-2, with D perhaps TRBD1 (5 bases). This CDR3 has 16 amino acids. Germline V gene lookup returns CDR1 SGHTA and CDR2 FQGTGA. The V end was cut by 5 bases, the J end by 3 bases, with 16 bases between. In nucleotides, the CDR3 is TGTGCCAGCAGCCCGTATTCGTCAGGGCACACCGGGGAGCTGTTTTTT. Translated, it gives CASSPYSSGHTGELFF. The full variable domain, rest sourced from reference TRBV7-3 and TRBJ2-2, is GAGVSQTPSNKVTEKGKYVELRCDPISGHTALYWYRQSLGQGPEFLIYFQGTGAADDSGLPNDRFFAVRPEGSVSTLKIQRTERGDSAVYLCASSPYSSGHTGELFFGEGSRLTVL.

This clonotype was seen a few times. V is TRBV5-8 and J is TRBJ1-1; the D gene is possibly TRBD1 (5 bases). Germline V gene data show CDR1 as SGHTS and CDR2 as YDEGEE. V gave up 4 bases and J gave up 11 bases, with 18 bases separating them. There are 13 residues in the CDR3. This CDR3 reads CASSIAGTPGAFF. CDR3 DNA sequence: TGTGCCAGCAGCATCGCCGGGACTCCAGGTGCTTTCTTT.

This clonotype has a count of ten or more. V usage is TRBV25-1 and J usage is TRBJ1-2; no definite D call. Deletions cut 4 bases from V and 0 bases from J, with 3 bases between. The germline V gene has CDR1 MGHDK and CDR2 SYGVNS. CDR3 size: 12 residues. CDR3 DNA sequence: TGTGCCAGCAGTGCAGCTAACTATGGCTACACCTTC. Amino acid sequence: CASSAANYGYTF.

The chain recombines TRBV20-1 with TRBJ1-1; D remains ambiguous. Germline CDR1 is DFQATT and CDR2 is SNEGSKA (reference sequence). The CDR3 contains 12 residues. Trimming took 5 bases from V and 7 from J, leaving 14 bases between them. In DNA, the CDR3 is TGCAGTGCTGTTTTTGACCGAGGTGAAGCTTTCTTT. Amino acids: CSAVFDRGEAFF.

The V and J genes are TRBV3-1 and TRBJ1-1; possibly TRBD1 for D (5 bases). CDR3 length: 12 residues. The V gene's germline CDR1 is LGHDT and CDR2 YNNKEL (reference sequence). Between the trimmed V and J ends, which lost 2 bases and 11 bases, there was a span of 12 bases. CDR3 protein: CASSQSQGEAFF. CDR3 sequence (DNA): TGTGCCAGCAGCCAATCCCAGGGTGAGGCTTTCTTT.

The chain couples TRBV24-1 to TRBJ2-5; weak D call: TRBD1 (5 bases). V lost 7 bases, J lost 5 bases, and 13 bases lay in between. CDR1 KGHDR and CDR2 SFDVKD come from the germline V gene. The CDR3 runs 13 residues. The CDR3 region is CATRAGPRETQYF. The CDR3 DNA is TGTGCCACCAGAGCAGGGCCCCGGGAGACCCAGTACTTC.

This chain joins TRBV20-1 and TRBJ1-5; 8 positions match TRBD1. Trimming at V came to 4 bases and at J to 1 base, leaving 3 bases not matched to a gene. CDR3 length equals 14 residues. From germline, CDR1 is DFQATT and CDR2 SNEGSKA (reference sequence). CDR3 loop: CSANRGSSNQPQHF. The CDR3 DNA sequence: TGCAGTGCTAACAGGGGGTCGAGCAATCAGCCCCAGCATTTT.

The rearrangement links TRBV7-8 to TRBJ2-7; D is uncertain. This CDR3 spans 11 amino acids. The V end was cut by 5 bases, the J end by 5 bases, with 7 bases between. The germline gives CDR1 SGHVS, CDR2 FQNEAQ. The CDR3 spells CASSDYDEQYF. CDR3 sequence (DNA): TGTGCCAGCAGCGATTACGACGAGCAGTACTTC. The full variable domain, completed using reference TRBV7-8 and TRBJ2-7, is GAGVSQSPRYKVAKRGQDVALRCDPISGHVSLFWYQQALGQGPEFLTYFQNEAQLDKSGLPSDRFFAERPEGSVSTLKIQRTQQEDSAVYLCASSDYDEQYFGPGTRLTVT.

This clonotype was observed a few times. V gene TRBV2 combines with J gene TRBJ2-5; 8 nucleotides line up with TRBD1. Germline trimming cut 5 bases from V and 1 base from J; bases unmatched to any gene: 6. The germline CDR1 and CDR2 sequences are SNHLY and FYNNEI. The CDR3 contains 15 residues. CDR3 DNA sequence: TGTGCCAGCAGTACTTCCAGGGGGCCCCAAGAGACCCAGTACTTC. It yields the protein CASSTSRGPQETQYF.

A few counts support this clonotype. The DNA for the CDR3 is TGTGCCAGCAGCTGGTCGGCGAACACTGAAGCTTTCTTT. This sequence encodes CASSWSANTEAFF. This chain connects TRBV7-2 to TRBJ1-1; D gene ambiguous. CDR3 size: 13 residues. V was trimmed by 4 bases and J by 1 base, leaving 7 bases between them. Germline-derived CDR1 and CDR2 are SGHTA and FQGNSA.

The chain is built from TRBV9 and TRBJ2-2; the D gene is possibly TRBD1 (6 bases). This CDR3 spans 17 amino acids. The germline gives CDR1 SGDLS, CDR2 YYNGEE. V was shortened by 0 bases and J by 4 bases, with 16 bases between the two germline ends. The CDR3 reads CASSVARTGLPTGELFF. CDR3 nucleotide sequence: TGTGCCAGCAGCGTAGCCCGCACAGGGTTGCCCACCGGGGAGCTGTTTTTT.

A word on this clonotype: An end of the junction does not agree with germline; a read error may underlie this. The chain joins TRBV10-2 to TRBJ1-1, with D possibly TRBD1 on 5 matching bases. The CDR3 is 11 amino acids. The germline V gene encodes CDR1 WSHSY and CDR2 SAAADI. The CDR3 sequence: CASDGGTEAFF. The CDR3 DNA reads TGTGCCAGCGATGGGGGTACTGAAGCTTTCTTT.

The J gene is TRBJ1-5, the V gene TRBV2; D perhaps matches TRBD1 (5 bases). This CDR3 is 13 amino acids long. Germline values: CDR1 SNHLY, CDR2 FYNNEI. The V gene lost 7 bases and the J gene lost 5 bases, with 12 bases spanning the gap. The CDR3: CASMAGLDQPQHF. In nucleotides, the CDR3 is TGTGCCAGCATGGCAGGGCTGGATCAGCCCCAGCATTTT. The entire variable domain, with the rest obtained from reference TRBV2 and TRBJ1-5, is as follows: EPEVTQTPSHQVTQMGQEVILRCVPISNHLYFYWYRQILGQKVEFLVSFYNNEISEKSEIFDDQFSVERPDGSNFTLKIRSTKLEDSAMYFCASMAGLDQPQHFGDGTRLSIL.

This clonotype has just a few counts. The chain joins TRBV10-3 to TRBJ2-2; D is unresolved. V was clipped by 2 bases and J by 3 bases, with 4 bases between them. Germline CDR1 reads ENHRY; CDR2 reads SYGVKD. This CDR3 contains 13 residues. Written as DNA, the CDR3 is TGTGCCATCAGTGAGACAGACACCGGGGAGCTGTTTTTT. This translates into CAISETDTGELFF.